One sample yielded the 14 T cell receptor beta chains listed below, sequenced in a study of T cells in Graves' hyperthyroidism and ophthalmopathy. RNA transcripts yielded amplified TCR beta CDR3 regions. First-round RT-PCR targeting the TCR CDR3 was performed with the HTBI primer set. Each CDR3 protein is one row after TCRdb ran MiXCR on the multiplex PCR reads. The table lists around 420,000 distinct CDR3 sequences, around 16% of them singletons. Input material: blood. These receptors all come from a woman aged 18-29 years with Graves' hyperthyroidism.

This clonotype was observed at least ten times. The chain joins TRBV28 to TRBJ2-1; 8 bases are a match to TRBD2. CDR3 length: 16 amino acids. V lost 10 bases and J lost 7; bases outside the gene matches: 18. Germline values: CDR1 MDHEN, CDR2 SYDVKM. CDR3 in DNA: TGTGCCACTCGGGGGGGAACTAGCGGAACTCTAAATGAGCAGTTCTTC. As protein: CATRGGTSGTLNEQFF.

This clonotype has a count of ten or more. V usage is TRBV24-1 and J usage is TRBJ1-5; TRBD1 matches 11 bases. V shed 3 bases and J 6 bases; nucleotides not matched to a gene: 3. The CDR3 extends over 15 amino acids. Germline lookup yields CDR1 KGHDR and CDR2 SFDVKD. The CDR3 loop reads CATSDGQGAFQPQHF. The CDR3 DNA reads as TGTGCCACCAGTGATGGACAGGGGGCTTTTCAGCCCCAGCATTTT.

Notes on this clonotype: This may stem from a read error, because a much larger clone lies one nucleotide away. The chain combines TRBV3-1 with TRBJ2-1; D is ambiguous. This CDR3 has 15 amino acids. Germline V gene lookup returns CDR1 LGHDT and CDR2 YNNKEL (reference sequence). Deletions cut 0 bases from V and 5 bases from J, with 11 bases between. CDR3 loop: CASSQEGNGNNEQFF. CDR3 DNA: TGTGCCAGCAGCCAAGAGGGGAACGGAAACAATGAGCAGTTCTTC.

The V gene is TRBV10-1, the J gene TRBJ1-4, with a tentative D call TRBD1 (5 bases). Trimming left V 7 bases short and J 10 bases short, with 10 bases between. Germline lookup yields CDR1 WNHNN and CDR2 SYGVQD (reference sequence). CDR3 size: 11 residues. The CDR3 DNA sequence: TGCGCCAGCAATAACGGGGGAAAACTGTTTTTT. Amino acid sequence: CASNNGGKLFF.

In this sample, this clonotype turned up many times. This chain connects TRBV11-3 to TRBJ2-2; TRBD1 or TRBD2 may be the D gene (5 bases each). Germline CDR1 SGHNT, CDR2 YENEEA. This CDR3 region has 17 residues. V dropped 0 bases and J dropped 7 bases, with 18 bases sitting between them. CDR3 in amino acids: CASSLDSFPGTDGELFF. In nucleotides, the CDR3 is TGTGCCAGCAGCTTAGATTCTTTTCCAGGGACCGACGGGGAGCTGTTTTTT.

This clonotype appeared many times. The J gene is TRBJ2-1, the V gene TRBV28; TRBD2 agrees at 11 bases. The CDR3 has 19 residues. Germline V gives CDR1 MDHEN, CDR2 SYDVKM. V trimming: 3 bases; J trimming: 2 bases; junction bases outside the gene matches: 12. CDR3 in DNA: TGTGCCAGCAGTTTCCGTTCAACTGTAGCGGGAGGGACCTACAATGAGCAGTTCTTC. It translates to CASSFRSTVAGGTYNEQFF. Supplemented by reference TRBV28 and TRBJ2-1, the full variable domain reads DVKVTQSSRYLVKRTGEKVFLECVQDMDHENMFWYRQDPGLGLRLIYFSYDVKMKEKGDIPEGYSVSREKKERFSLILESASTNQTSMYLCASSFRSTVAGGTYNEQFFGPGTRLTVL.

Here the CDR3 DNA reads TGTGCCAGTGGACTAGCGGGAGGGCCGACCTATAATTCACCCCTCCACTTT. Translating it yields CASGLAGGPTYNSPLHF. V is TRBV3-1 and J is TRBJ1-6; D call uncertain. CDR3 length: 17 amino acids. Germline assignment: CDR1 LGHDT and CDR2 YNNKEL (reference sequence). Between the trimmed V and J ends, which lost 9 bases and 2 bases, there was a span of 20 bases.

This clonotype was detected only a few times. The V and J genes are TRBV5-5 and TRBJ1-5, with 11 bases identical to TRBD1. CDR3 length: 15 amino acids. Looked up from germline, CDR1 is SGHKS and CDR2 is YYEKEE (reference sequence). V lost 4 bases to trimming and J lost 6 bases; unmatched junction nucleotides: 6. CDR3 in DNA: TGTGCCAGCAGCGTCGGGACAGGGGGTTTTCAGCCCCAGCATTTT. Residues: CASSVGTGGFQPQHF.

This clonotype appeared many times. The chain joins TRBV5-1 to TRBJ2-1, with 8 bases lining up with TRBD2. V shed 1 base and J 9 bases; nucleotides not matched to a gene: 12. CDR3 length equals 16 residues. The germline gives CDR1 SGHRS, CDR2 YFSETQ. This CDR3 is CASSLTLGGGLGEQFF. In nucleotides, the CDR3 is TGCGCCAGCAGCTTGACTCTTGGCGGGGGGCTGGGTGAGCAGTTCTTC. The full variable domain, with the rest looked up from reference TRBV5-1 and TRBJ2-1, is KAGVTQTPRYLIKTRGQQVTLSCSPISGHRSVSWYQQTPGQGLQFLFEYFSETQRNKGNFPGRFSGRQFSNSRSEMNVSTLELGDSALYLCASSLTLGGGLGEQFFGPGTRLTVL.

The table lists this clonotype with many counts. V usage is TRBV7-2 and J usage is TRBJ2-2; possibly TRBD1 or TRBD2 for D (6 bases each). The V end lost 3 bases, the J end lost 7 bases, and 12 bases lay between the germline ends. Germline assignment: CDR1 SGHTA and CDR2 FQGNSA. The CDR3 consists of 14 residues. CDR3 in amino acids: CASSFSGADGELFF. The CDR3 coding sequence is TGTGCCAGCAGCTTTTCGGGGGCCGACGGGGAGCTGTTTTTT. The entire variable domain, with the rest obtained from reference TRBV7-2 and TRBJ2-2, is as follows: GAGVSQSPSNKVTEKGKDVELRCDPISGHTALYWYRQSLGQGLEFLIYFQGNSAPDKSGLPSDRFSAERTGGSVSTLTIQRTQQEDSAVYLCASSFSGADGELFFGEGSRLTVL.

V gene TRBV29-1 combines with J gene TRBJ2-2, with 9 nucleotides matching TRBD2. Germline CDR1 and CDR2: SQVTM and ANQGSEA. The CDR3 length is 12 residues. The CDR3 sequence is CSGAGGYGELFF. CDR3 nucleotides: TGCAGTGGGGCGGGAGGGTACGGGGAGCTGTTTTTT.

This clonotype was detected ten times or more. The V call is TRBV20-1, the J call TRBJ1-1, with D possibly matching TRBD1 (5 bases). Germline CDR1 and CDR2: DFQATT and SNEGSKA (reference sequence). Trimming took 1 base from V and 10 from J, leaving 13 bases between them. This CDR3 is 12 amino acids long. The CDR3 sequence is CSARASGRGAFF. The CDR3 region has the DNA TGCAGTGCTAGAGCGTCAGGGCGAGGAGCTTTCTTT.

This clonotype showed up many times. The chain is built from TRBV7-8 and TRBJ2-1, with no clear D. Per the germline V gene, CDR1 is SGHVS and CDR2 is FQNEAQ. The CDR3 totals 14 residues. V was trimmed by 1 base and J by 6 bases, leaving 10 bases between them. The CDR3 region has the DNA TGTGCCAGCAGCTTAGGTAATTGGATCAATGAGCAGTTCTTC. It yields the protein CASSLGNWINEQFF.

This clonotype was counted a few times. The chain recombines TRBV19 with TRBJ2-2; TRBD1 agrees at 9 bases. V shed 8 bases and J 7 bases; nucleotides not matched to a gene: 11. Germline CDR1 and CDR2: LNHDA and SQIVND (reference sequence). The CDR3 is 15 amino acids. CDR3 residues: CASVGGTGGGGELFF. The CDR3 region has the DNA TGTGCCAGTGTTGGAGGAACAGGGGGCGGCGGGGAGCTGTTTTTT.